Listed below are T cell receptor beta chains from one sample, sequenced in a study of beta chain features in type 1 diabetes. TCRdb keeps only in-frame clones here, not all; method: immunoSEQ multiplex PCR. The profile shows roughly 60,000 clones, approximately 59% of them singletons. Sequenced sample: Tregs from blood. The source of these receptors is a woman aged 18 to 35 in good health. Both conserved end residues are part of each CDR3. The D gene is left open where the match is weak. Size tells how often a clone was seen (once, few, many) or the class of an expanded clone, and some rows leave it out.

TRBJ2-7 TRBV9 NA NA TGTGCCAGCAGCCCCCAAGTTCAGGGAACCTACGAGCAGTACTTC CASSPQVQGTYEQYF
TRBJ2-3 TRBV4-2 TRBD2 NA TGTGCCAGCAGCCAGGCCACTAGCGGGGGACGAGATACGCAGTATTTT CASSQATSGGRDTQYF
TRBJ2-4 TRBV6-5 TRBD2 NA TGTGCCAGCAGCTATACGGGACTAGAGGGAATTCAGTACTTC CASSYTGLEGIQYF
TRBJ1-1 TRBV12-5 NA NA TGTGCTAGTGCCCCCGGCCGTGGGTGGGAGACTGAAGCTTTCTTT CASAPGRGWETEAFF
TRBJ2-4 TRBV2 NA NA TGTGCCAGCAGGGCGGACAGACTAGCCAAAAACATTCAGTACTTC CASRADRLAKNIQYF
TRBJ1-2 TRBV7-8 NA few TGTGCCAGCAGCCCGGCAGGGGTTTACGGCTACACCTTC CASSPAGVYGYTF
TRBJ1-2 TRBV7-9 NA NA TGTGCCAGCAGCTCGATTACCCGGGACATTAGCTATGGCTACACCTTC CASSSITRDISYGYTF
TRBJ1-2 TRBV10-3 NA NA TGTGCCATTTTCGACAAGAACTATGGCTACACCTTC CAIFDKNYGYTF
TRBJ1-1 TRBV5-1 NA few TGCGCCAGCAGAGGGGGAACTGAAACTGAAGCTTTCTTT CASRGGTETEAFF
TRBJ2-3 TRBV4-3 NA NA TGCGCCAGCAGCCAAGGGGAGTGGGTCACAGATACGCAGTATTTT CASSQGEWVTDTQYF
TRBJ2-5 TRBV18 TRBD1 few TGTGCCAGCTCACTGACAGGGGAAGAGACCCAGTACTTC CASSLTGEETQYF
TRBJ2-2 TRBV2 NA NA TGTGCCAGCAGCCCCGTGGGGGGGCTCGGCACCGGGGAGCTGTTTTTT CASSPVGGLGTGELFF
TRBJ1-2 TRBV7-2 NA NA TGTGCCAGCAGCCTAGAACAATCTAACTATGGCTACACCTTC CASSLEQSNYGYTF
TRBJ2-2 TRBV10-3 TRBD2 once TGTGCCATCAGGAGCGGGAGAACGGCCGGGGAGCTGTTTTTT CAIRSGRTAGELFF
TRBJ2-1 TRBV2 TRBD2 NA TGTGCCATCTCTAAACCGTGGCGGGAGGGCACCAATGAGCAGTTCTTC CAISKPWREGTNEQFF
TRBJ1-1 TRBV7-9 TRBD1 few TGTGCCAGCAGCTTAGGGGCAGGGGGCACTGAAGCTTTCTTT CASSLGAGGTEAFF
TRBJ2-5 TRBV5-1 NA few TGCGCCAGCAGACTCGCAGAGACCCAGTACTTC CASRLAETQYF
TRBJ2-1 TRBV19 TRBD2 NA TGTGCCAGTAGTCTAAGGAGGACTAGCGGGAGCTCCTACAATGAGCAGTTCTTC CASSLRRTSGSSYNEQFF
TRBJ2-7 TRBV13 TRBD1 NA TGTGCCAGCAGCTCCACAGGGGGCAAAATCTTGAGAACCTACGAGCAGTACTTC CASSSTGGKILRTYEQYF
TRBJ2-3 TRBV2 NA NA TGTGCCAGCAGTGAAGGGACAGCAAATACGCAGTATTTT CASSEGTANTQYF
TRBJ1-1 TRBV27 NA NA TGTGCCAGCAGCCCCATGGCGGGTGTATTAACCGAAGCTTTCTTT CASSPMAGVLTEAFF
TRBJ2-1 TRBV7-2 TRBD2 few TGTGCCAGCAGCTTAGAACTAGCGTACAATGAGCAGTTCTTC CASSLELAYNEQFF
TRBJ2-7 TRBV6-1 NA NA TGTGCCAGCAGTGAAGAGGTCAGGGGATACGAGCAGTACTTC CASSEEVRGYEQYF
TRBJ2-7 TRBV5-1 TRBD2 NA TGCGCCAGCAGCCGGACTAGCGGGAGGACCGAGCAGTACTTC CASSRTSGRTEQYF
TRBJ2-3 TRBV10-3 TRBD2 NA TGTGCCATCAGTGAGGTCCCTAGCGGGAGACCAGATACGCAGTATTTT CAISEVPSGRPDTQYF
TRBJ2-1 TRBV7-2 NA NA TGTGCCAGCAGCCAGAGCGGCGGCGGTGAGCAGTTCTTC CASSQSGGGEQFF
TRBJ1-1 TRBV6-1 NA NA TGTGCCAGCAGACCCCGGGAAGAGAGTGAAGCTTTCTTT CASRPREESEAFF
TRBJ2-1 TRBV19 TRBD2 NA TGTGCCAGTAGTATAGCGGCTAGCGGGAGAGATGAGCAGTTCTTC CASSIAASGRDEQFF
TRBJ1-4 TRBV19 NA NA TGTGCCAGTAGTCCCACAGGATTAATTAATGAAAAACTGTTTTTT CASSPTGLINEKLFF
TRBJ2-1 TRBV5-1 TRBD2 NA TGCGCCAGCAGCTTGCCTAGCGGGAGAGGAGATGAGCAGTTCTTC CASSLPSGRGDEQFF
TRBJ1-1 TRBV29-1 TRBD1 NA TGCAGCGCTGGACAGGCGTTCGTGTCAGCTTTCTTT CSAGQAFVSAFF
TRBJ2-5 TRBV7-9 TRBD2 NA TGTGCCAGCAGATCTAGCGGGAGGGCCATGAAGACCCAGTACTTC CASRSSGRAMKTQYF
TRBJ1-2 TRBV2 TRBD1 few TGTGCCAGCAGCGGACAGGGGTCTTTTGGCTACACCTTC CASSGQGSFGYTF
TRBJ1-1 TRBV20-1 TRBD1 few TGCAGTGCTAGTGGGACAGTCGGAGCTTTCTTT CSASGTVGAFF
TRBJ1-1 TRBV7-9 NA NA TGTGCCAGCAGCTCCCTCGCGGGAGCCAATACTGAAGCTTTCTTT CASSSLAGANTEAFF
TRBJ2-3 TRBV30 TRBD2 few TGTGCCTGGTCGGGGGGGGGAGCGCAAGATACGCAGTATTTT CAWSGGGAQDTQYF
TRBJ2-3 TRBV7-2 TRBD1 NA TGTGCCAGCAGCGCAAGACAGGGTAGAACAGATACGCAGTATTTT CASSARQGRTDTQYF
TRBJ2-3 TRBV6-1 TRBD2 NA TGTGCCAGCAGCGGACTAGTCGCAGATACGCAGTATTTT CASSGLVADTQYF
TRBJ2-4 TRBV2 NA NA TGTGCCAGCGGGAGAAGGGCCCTAGACGGCATTCAGTACTTC CASGRRALDGIQYF
TRBJ1-5 TRBV30 NA NA TGTGCCTGGAGTGTCCGGGGGGGCAATCAGCCCCAGCATTTT CAWSVRGGNQPQHF
TRBJ2-5 TRBV5-1 NA NA TGCGCCAGCAGCTTGGTTCCTCCCCAAGAGACCCAGTACTTC CASSLVPPQETQYF
TRBJ2-5 TRBV4-1 TRBD2 NA TGCGCCAGCAGCCAAGATCGCCTAGCGGGGGAGTTGGAGACCCAGTACTTC CASSQDRLAGELETQYF
TRBJ2-1 TRBV9 NA NA TGTGCCAGCAGCGTAGATGGTAGGGGGTACAATGAGCAGTTCTTC CASSVDGRGYNEQFF
TRBJ2-7 TRBV29-1 NA NA TGCAGCGTTCTGCTTGGGCCTAGCGCGATCTACGAGCAGTACTTC CSVLLGPSAIYEQYF
TRBJ2-2 TRBV13 NA NA TGTGCCAGCACTCTATGGCGGGGGAACACCGGGGAGCTGTTTTTT CASTLWRGNTGELFF